The 14 T cell receptor beta chains below were found in one sample sequenced in a study of blood T cell repertoires in COVID-19. Repertoires were generated with immunoSEQ multiplex PCR, while TCRdb's copy carries only in-frame clones and drops some. The sample consists of fewer than 200,000 clones, about 86% of them appearing once. The sequenced sample consisted of peripheral blood. These receptors came from a man in his sixties or seventies with active or convalescent COVID-19.

The chain has TRBV7-6 and TRBJ1-6, with 7 bases aligning to TRBD1. V trimming: 4 bases; J trimming: 12 bases; junction bases outside the gene matches: 9. CDR1 SGHVS and CDR2 FNYEAQ come from the germline V gene. The CDR3 loop spans 14 amino acids. The CDR3 region is CASSSGQAYGPLHF. In nucleotides, the CDR3 is TGTGCCAGCAGCTCCGGACAGGCTTATGGACCCCTCCACTTT.

The chain links TRBV30 to TRBJ1-6, with D possibly matching TRBD1 (6 bases). The CDR3 length is 17 residues. Germline CDR1 and CDR2: GTSNPN and SVGIG (reference sequence). Trimming removed 4 bases at V and 5 bases at J, with 21 bases between. CDR3 nucleotides: TGTGCCTGGACCAAACCCTTCGGGGGGGACAATAATTCACCCCTCCACTTT. Residues: CAWTKPFGGDNNSPLHF.

This clone was counted once. J is TRBJ2-3 and V is TRBV24-1, with D maybe TRBD2 (5 bases). Germline V gives CDR1 KGHDR, CDR2 SFDVKD. V was cut by 3 bases and J by 6 bases, with 9 bases left in between. CDR3 size: 13 residues. Here the CDR3 reads CATSDRTSDTQYF. The CDR3 DNA is TGTGCCACCAGTGATCGGACTTCCGATACGCAGTATTTT.

There are a few counts of this clone. The chain uses TRBV18 and TRBJ2-7; 9 bases fit TRBD1. From germline, CDR1 is KGHSH and CDR2 LQKENI. The junction had 3 bases not matched to a gene; V was cut back by 3 bases and J by 3 bases. The CDR3 consists of 14 residues. In nucleotides, the CDR3 is TGTGCCAGCTCACCCCTGGGACAGGGCTACGAGCAGTACTTC. This translates into CASSPLGQGYEQYF.

The V call is TRBV5-1, the J call TRBJ1-5, with 9 bases lining up with TRBD1. This CDR3 has 14 residues. Germline V gene data show CDR1 as SGHRS and CDR2 as YFSETQ. V gave up 4 bases and J gave up 5 bases; unmatched junction bases: 4. This chain's CDR3 is CASSPGQGDQPQHF. The DNA for the CDR3 is TGCGCCAGCAGCCCGGGACAGGGCGATCAGCCCCAGCATTTT.

V usage is TRBV19 and J usage is TRBJ1-1; 7 positions agree with TRBD1. This CDR3 is built from 15 residues. J gave up 6 bases and V 5 bases, and 12 bases lay outside the gene matches. Germline values: CDR1 LNHDA, CDR2 SQIVND (reference sequence). This CDR3 reads CASSPRGQPRAEAFF. CDR3 coding DNA: TGTGCCAGTAGTCCCCGGGGACAGCCCAGGGCTGAAGCTTTCTTT.

The J gene is TRBJ2-7, the V gene TRBV7-2, with 16 bases aligning to TRBD2. The CDR3 totals 19 residues. CDR1 and CDR2 (germline): SGHTA, FQGNSA. The V segment lost 5 bases and the J segment 7 bases; nucleotides outside the gene matches: 17. In DNA, the CDR3 is TGTGCCAGCAGCAGACAGCCCGGGACTAGCGGGAGGGCCGGGGGGGAGCAGTACTTC. As protein: CASSRQPGTSGRAGGEQYF.

The rearrangement joins TRBV11-3 to TRBJ2-5; 9 bases map to TRBD1. Germline CDR1 is SGHNT and CDR2 is YENEEA. This CDR3 comprises 15 residues. J lost 7 bases, V lost 5 bases, and 11 bases had no gene match. CDR3 residues: CASSPGDRAPGTQYF. The CDR3, as DNA: TGTGCCAGCAGCCCTGGGGACAGGGCCCCAGGGACCCAGTACTTC.

The chain combines TRBV20-1 with TRBJ2-1; D gene unclear. Germline CDR1 is DFQATT and CDR2 is SNEGSKA (reference sequence). The CDR3 runs to 11 residues. The V end was cut by 2 bases, the J end by 6 bases, with 5 bases between. The CDR3 DNA reads TGCAGTGCTAGACGTCGCAATGAGCAGTTCTTC. Translating it yields CSARRRNEQFF.

CDR3 coding DNA: TGCGCCAGCAGCCAGAAGCTCTTATCGACAGGGAGCAATCAGCCCCAGCATTTT. Translation: CASSQKLLSTGSNQPQHF. The chain recombines TRBV4-1 with TRBJ1-5; 7 nucleotides match TRBD1. With V trimmed by 3 bases and J by 1 base, 12 bases remained unmatched. The germline gives CDR1 MGHRA, CDR2 YSYEKL. The CDR3 runs to 18 residues.

The chain combines TRBV24-1 with TRBJ2-5, with a possible D match to TRBD1 (7 bases). Per the germline V gene, CDR1 is KGHDR and CDR2 is SFDVKD. V was shortened by 0 bases and J by 2 bases, with 15 bases between the two germline ends. This CDR3 contains 17 residues. CDR3 protein: CATSDLQGRGDQETQYF. CDR3 nucleotides: TGTGCCACCAGTGATTTGCAGGGCAGGGGGGATCAAGAGACCCAGTACTTC.

CDR3 sequence reads: CASSPSGGAVKTQYF. The CDR3 DNA is TGTGCCAGCAGTCCAAGCGGGGGGGCCGTAAAGACCCAGTACTTC. The chain couples TRBV6-5 to TRBJ2-5; 10 bases agree with TRBD2. Germline V gene lookup returns CDR1 MNHEY and CDR2 SVGAGI. This CDR3 spans 15 amino acids. J lost 6 bases, V lost 5 bases, and 9 bases had no gene match.

V and J are TRBV24-1 and TRBJ2-5, with TRBD2 matching over 13 bases. CDR3 length equals 18 residues. J lost 7 bases, V lost 0 bases, and 10 bases had no gene match. The germline CDR1 and CDR2 sequences are KGHDR and SFDVKD. The CDR3 here is CATSDLGGTSGALGTQYF. Written as DNA, the CDR3 is TGTGCCACCAGTGATTTGGGGGGGACTAGCGGGGCTTTGGGGACCCAGTACTTC.

The table lists this clone with a count of one. The CDR3 DNA follows: TGCGCCAGCAGCCCTGGACTCATCTATGGCTACACCTTC. It is translated as CASSPGLIYGYTF. This sequence joins TRBV4-3 and TRBJ1-2; no clear D. The germline CDR1 and CDR2 sequences are LGHNA and YSLEER. The CDR3 contains 13 residues. V was shortened by 4 bases and J by 4 bases, with 10 bases between the two germline ends.